Listed below are T cell receptor beta chains from one sample, sequenced in a study of T cells expressing NK-cell markers. TCRdb re-called the 5' RACE reads and catalogs CDR3 proteins one per entry, DNA excluded. The specimen's table records about 380,000 distinct CDR3 sequences. The sample consisted of blood T cells: a sorted CD56 or NKG2C T cell subset, CD4+ or CD8+ T cells, or bulk PBMC T cells (not recorded which). Source of these receptors: a man aged 18-70 years in good health. Each CDR3 is given with its conserved first and last residue.

>TRBV18|TRBJ2-3
CASQASTDTQYF
>TRBV7-9|TRBJ1-2
CASSHSGGGYGYTF
>TRBV2|TRBJ2-7
CASRQTLAGARIPSYEQYF
>TRBV11-2|TRBJ2-4
CASSLQPASGGARKGNIQYF
>TRBV20-1|TRBJ1-4
CSARDPLLQGGEKLFF
>TRBV6-1|TRBJ2-4
CASAGQGKNIQYF
>TRBV15|TRBJ2-4
CATSRTLEDRDLLAKNIQYF
>TRBV20-1|TRBJ1-5
CSATGPQRDQPQHF
>TRBV20-1|TRBJ1-5
CSARSDLSRGDQPQHF
>TRBV27|TRBJ2-3
CASSWLETATNTDTQYF
>TRBV20-1|TRBJ1-6
CSARVLQGSGSPLHF
>TRBV6-1|TRBJ2-7
CASSLRPGTGSVEQYF
>TRBV20-1|TRBJ2-5
CSAEDRTSSQETQYF
>TRBV27|TRBJ2-1
CASSSSAAYNEQFF
>TRBV20-1|TRBJ1-1
CSARDPTGLSTEAFF
>TRBV19|TRBJ2-3
CASRVVGARDTQYF
>TRBV6-1|TRBJ2-2
CASTITGTYTGELFF
>TRBV5-1|TRBJ2-2
CASSFRGTPLSGELFF
>TRBV10-3|TRBJ2-1
CAITDRVSDEQFF
>TRBV5-1|TRBJ1-4
CASSNTHGQDEKLFF
>TRBV12-3/TRBV12-4|TRBJ2-5
CASRGSETQYF
>TRBV18|TRBJ1-2
CASSLKFNYGYTF
>TRBV11-2|TRBJ1-5
CASSFTSGGGQPQHF
>TRBV12-3/TRBV12-4|TRBJ1-1
CASTVTGRGADTEAFF
>TRBV2|TRBJ1-5
CASRNRGGFNQPQHF
>TRBV3-1|TRBJ1-1
CASSRKGHAEAFF
>TRBV4-2|TRBJ2-1
CASSHPGLAGRDNEQFF
>TRBV28|TRBJ2-7
CASSLPGGVYEQYF
>TRBV5-6|TRBJ1-4
CASSRGGLRTNEKLFF
>TRBV6-1|TRBJ2-3
CASRGLNFDTQYF
>TRBV11-2|TRBJ2-6
CASSTGFTIDNVLTF